These 25 T cell receptor beta chains share one sample of origin, sequenced in a study of PD-L1 blockade in urothelial cancer. Sequenced by immunoSEQ multiplex PCR; TCRdb stores in-frame clones only, minus some. The sample has approximately 100,000 clones; approximately 86% are singletons. The sequencing used PBMCs, collected around atezolizumab (anti-PD-L1) treatment. These receptors were taken from a man over 45 with urothelial cancer.

The J gene is TRBJ1-1, the V gene TRBV6-6, with 8 positions matching TRBD1. This CDR3 has 12 residues. CDR1 is MNHNY and CDR2 is SVGAGI in the germline V gene (reference sequence). J gave up 10 bases and V 7 bases, and 8 bases lay outside the gene matches. As DNA, the CDR3 is TGTGCCAGCAAATCGACAGGGGTGGGAGCTTTCTTT. Amino acid sequence: CASKSTGVGAFF.

The genes are TRBV5-1 and TRBJ2-7, with 14 bases aligning to TRBD2. Germline V CDR1 and CDR2: SGHRS, YFSETQ. CDR3 length: 14 residues. The ends lost 4 bases at V and 8 bases at J; junction bases unmatched: 5. CDR3 coding DNA: TGCGCCAGCAGCCCGGGACTAGCGGGAGCCAAGCAGTACTTC. Residues: CASSPGLAGAKQYF.

The CDR3 region has the DNA TGTGCCAGCAGTTTAACGCGGGGGAGGAAGGCCAATGAGCAGTTCTTC. Its protein product is CASSLTRGRKANEQFF. The rearrangement uses TRBV27 and TRBJ2-1, with TRBD2 matching over 7 bases. CDR3 length: 16 amino acids. Germline V CDR1 and CDR2: MNHEY, SMNVEV (reference sequence). The junction had 10 bases not matched to a gene; V was cut back by 2 bases and J by 6 bases.

This clone was detected many times. V gene TRBV28 combines with J gene TRBJ1-5; D gene uncertain. This CDR3 spans 15 amino acids. Trimming removed 7 bases from V and 7 bases from J, with 20 bases in between. Germline V gene sequence: CDR1 MDHEN, CDR2 SYDVKM. The DNA of the CDR3 is TGTGCCAGCACCACCCGCGCCGGATCGGGGCAGCCCCAGCATTTT. It encodes CASTTRAGSGQPQHF.

V usage is TRBV6-1 and J usage is TRBJ2-3; 12 nucleotides match TRBD2. Trimming removed 5 bases from V and 4 bases from J; junction bases left unmatched: 4. Germline V gives CDR1 MNHNS, CDR2 SASEGT. This CDR3 spans 15 amino acids. This CDR3 is CASSSWTSGADTQYF. CDR3 in DNA: TGTGCCAGCAGTAGCTGGACTAGCGGGGCAGATACGCAGTATTTT.

V is TRBV29-1 and J is TRBJ2-7, with D unresolved. This CDR3 is built from 11 residues. CDR1 is SQVTM, CDR2 ANQGSEA, per germline. Trimming took 5 bases from V and 3 from J, leaving 8 bases between them. The CDR3, as DNA: TGCAGCGTTAGCACCGGCTACGAGCAGTACTTC. Amino acids: CSVSTGYEQYF.

This chain joins TRBV6-1 and TRBJ2-4; 11 bases are shared with TRBD1. The CDR3 covers 13 residues. The germline CDR1 and CDR2 sequences are MNHNS and SASEGT. Unmatched junction bases numbered 2, after V lost 5 bases and J lost 8 bases. As DNA, the CDR3 is TGTGCCAGCAGTAGGACAGGGGGCCACATTCAGTACTTC. It translates to CASSRTGGHIQYF.

The chain employs TRBV6-5 and TRBJ1-6; 11 positions match TRBD1. The CDR3 has 16 residues. Germline CDR1 and CDR2: MNHEY and SVGAGI. The junction had 4 bases not matched to a gene; V was cut back by 0 bases and J by 9 bases. Here the CDR3 reads CASSYSGQGGGSPLHF. The CDR3 DNA reads TGTGCCAGCAGTTACTCGGGACAGGGGGGGGGTTCACCCCTCCACTTT.

The rearrangement uses TRBV14 and TRBJ1-2, with D unresolved. The germline gives CDR1 SGHDN, CDR2 FVKESK. Deletions cut 4 bases from V and 7 bases from J, with 16 bases between. CDR3 length: 14 amino acids. The CDR3 DNA is TGTGCCAGCAGCCGCACGTCCGGTTCGGGTGGCTACACCTTC. Its protein product is CASSRTSGSGGYTF.

V gene TRBV2 combines with J gene TRBJ1-1; TRBD1 aligns across 8 bases. V trimming: 6 bases; J trimming: 4 bases; junction bases outside the gene matches: 10. Germline CDR1 is SNHLY and CDR2 is FYNNEI. The length of the CDR3 is 15 residues. The CDR3: CASRADRATGTEAFF. In DNA form, the CDR3 reads TGTGCCAGCAGGGCGGACAGGGCGACGGGCACTGAAGCTTTCTTT.

The chain uses TRBV5-1 and TRBJ1-1; 7 nucleotides match TRBD1. V shed 0 bases, J shed 4 bases, and the junction held 3 bases outside the gene matches. The CDR3 contains 14 residues. Germline lookup yields CDR1 SGHRS and CDR2 YFSETQ. CDR3 amino acids: CASSLEPGGTEAFF. DNA of the CDR3: TGCGCCAGCAGCTTGGAACCAGGGGGCACTGAAGCTTTCTTT.

This clone was seen just once. The chain links TRBV29-1 to TRBJ1-2; the D is unclear. Trimming shortened V by 4 bases and J by 5 bases, and 11 bases separated the two germline ends. The germline gives CDR1 SQVTM, CDR2 ANQGSEA. The CDR3 contains 12 residues. The CDR3 loop reads CSVGSLRYGYTF. CDR3 nucleotides: TGCAGCGTTGGGTCACTTCGATATGGCTACACCTTC.

This clone was counted between two and nine times. This chain uses TRBV4-2 with TRBJ2-3, with TRBD2 identical over 9 bases. This CDR3 spans 16 amino acids. After removal of 4 bases from V and 6 bases from J, the junction contained 11 bases not matched to a gene. Per germline, CDR1 LGHNA and CDR2 YNFKEQ. The CDR3 spells CASSPLSVSGSDTQYF. In nucleotides, the CDR3 is TGTGCCAGCAGCCCCCTCAGTGTTAGCGGGAGTGATACGCAGTATTTT.

This clone has only one observation. The gene calls are TRBV5-6 and TRBJ1-2; 8 nucleotides agree with TRBD1. This CDR3 contains 14 residues. The germline gives CDR1 SGHDT, CDR2 YYEEEE. Trimming cost V 4 bases and J 4 bases; bases outside gene matches: 6. CDR3 protein: CASSLRTGPYGYTF. The DNA of the CDR3 is TGTGCCAGCAGCCTGCGGACAGGGCCCTATGGCTACACCTTC.

V and J are TRBV10-2 and TRBJ1-1; 10 bases align to TRBD1. Trimming took 8 bases from V and 5 from J; bases not matched to a gene: 8. Germline CDR1 WSHSY, CDR2 SAAADI. The CDR3 is 14 amino acids. CDR3: CASGRQGAFTEAFF. The CDR3 region has the DNA TGCGCCAGCGGCAGACAGGGGGCTTTTACTGAAGCTTTCTTT.

The rearrangement joins TRBV10-3 to TRBJ1-1; 8 bases align to TRBD1. Germline CDR1 is ENHRY and CDR2 is SYGVKD. The CDR3 length is 15 residues. V was clipped by 3 bases and J by 4 bases; unmatched bases: 7. The chain's CDR3 is CAISDPQGVGTEAFF. CDR3 coding DNA: TGTGCCATCAGTGACCCACAGGGGGTGGGCACTGAAGCTTTCTTT.

The chain joins TRBV30 to TRBJ2-3; D might be TRBD1 (6 bases). Germline CDR1 reads GTSNPN; CDR2 reads SVGIG (reference sequence). Deletions cut 0 bases from V and 11 bases from J, with 21 bases between. This CDR3 region has 15 residues. CDR3 in DNA: TGTGCCTGGAGTGTCGGGGACATCCCTCTAAGGGGGCAGTATTTT. Protein: CAWSVGDIPLRGQYF.

This clone was seen a few times. The chain has TRBV7-9 and TRBJ2-7; D perhaps matches TRBD1 (6 bases). Germline V gene lookup returns CDR1 SEHNR and CDR2 FQNEAQ (reference sequence). The germline V and J ends were trimmed by 2 bases and 3 bases, with 11 bases remaining between them. The length of the CDR3 is 14 residues. CDR3 nucleotide sequence: TGTGCCAGCAGCTTATCAGGGGTTAACTACGAGCAGTACTTC. It translates to CASSLSGVNYEQYF.

The chain is built from TRBV21-1 and TRBJ2-7; TRBD1 is taken as the D call from the table, unchecked against the DNA. TRBV21-1 is an annotated pseudogene. This CDR3 is 15 amino acids long. The CDR3 loop reads CASSSPRGVGYEQYF. The CDR3 nucleotides are TGTGCCAGCAGCTCCCCCAGGGGGGTTGGGTACGAGCAGTACTTC.

This chain connects TRBV28 to TRBJ1-2, with 9 bases matching TRBD1. The CDR3 is 17 amino acids. The junction had 10 bases not matched to a gene; V was cut back by 0 bases and J by 5 bases. Germline V gene sequence: CDR1 MDHEN, CDR2 SYDVKM. The CDR3 DNA reads as TGTGCCAGCAGTTTATGGACGGGGACAGGGAGGATTTATGGCTACACCTTC. Residues: CASSLWTGTGRIYGYTF.

The CDR3 coding sequence is TGTGCCAGCAGTATCAGGGGGATCTATGGCTACACCTTC. It is translated as CASSIRGIYGYTF. The genes are TRBV6-6 and TRBJ1-2, with TRBD1 matching over 7 bases. This CDR3 contains 13 residues. CDR1 is MNHNY, CDR2 SVGAGI, per germline (reference sequence). Trimming removed 5 bases from V and 4 bases from J; junction bases left unmatched: 4.

This chain connects TRBV19 to TRBJ2-6; D gene ambiguous. This CDR3 spans 18 amino acids. Trimming stripped 3 bases from V and 0 bases from J, with 15 bases between. Germline CDR1 reads LNHDA; CDR2 reads SQIVND (reference sequence). The CDR3 DNA follows: TGTGCCAGTAGTATCAAACCCGCAACAAGCTCTGGGGCCAACGTCCTGACTTTC. This sequence encodes CASSIKPATSSGANVLTF.

The rearrangement uses TRBV2 and TRBJ1-5, with TRBD1 matching 8 bases. Germline V CDR1 and CDR2: SNHLY, FYNNEI. CDR3 size: 15 residues. The V segment lost 2 bases and the J segment 5 bases; nucleotides outside the gene matches: 5. The CDR3: CASSEFRGRDQPQHF. The DNA of the CDR3 is TGTGCCAGCAGTGAATTCAGGGGGCGCGATCAGCCCCAGCATTTT. The variable domain in full, completed from reference TRBV2 and TRBJ1-5, reads EPEVTQTPSHQVTQMGQEVILRCVPISNHLYFYWYRQILGQKVEFLVSFYNNEISEKSEIFDDQFSVERPDGSNFTLKIRSTKLEDSAMYFCASSEFRGRDQPQHFGDGTRLSIL.

The chain joins TRBV11-2 to TRBJ1-6; TRBD1 might be the D (5 bases). Trimming shortened V by 1 base and J by 5 bases, and 12 bases separated the two germline ends. Germline lookup yields CDR1 SGHAT and CDR2 FQNNGV. There are 16 residues in the CDR3. CDR3 in amino acids: CASSLGRAKNNSPLHF. The DNA of the CDR3 is TGTGCCAGCAGCTTAGGCAGGGCCAAGAATAATTCACCCCTCCACTTT.

The chain joins TRBV2 to TRBJ2-5; D is perhaps TRBD2 (6 bases). V was cut by 5 bases and J by 1 base, with 11 bases left in between. Germline V lookup: CDR1 SNHLY, CDR2 FYNNEI. The CDR3 is 14 residues long. The CDR3 loop is CASSTRTIQETQYF. The CDR3 nucleotides are TGTGCCAGCAGTACCCGGACTATCCAAGAGACCCAGTACTTC.